Sequencing of this TCR beta chain was carried out in a study of blood T cell repertoires in COVID-19. Study overall: Sample material is recorded as cDNA or gDNA derived from T cells, B-cell-depleted T cells, or PBMCs.

CDR1 is SNHLY and CDR2 is FYNNEI in the germline V gene. This CDR3 has 17 residues. Trimming cost V 10 bases and J 0 bases; bases outside gene matches: 17. Profiling relied on immunoSEQ multiplex PCR, and the TCRdb table lists in-frame clones only, not all of them. The sample lists 250,000 to 300,000 clones; about 90% were seen once. V gene TRBV2 combines with J gene TRBJ2-7, with TRBD1 matching 8 bases. What was sequenced was PBMCs or T cells enriched from blood (not recorded which). The source is a human donor in a cohort exposed to, infected with or recovered from COVID-19 (not recorded which). The donor label of this sample is uncertain. Here the CDR3 reads CATQSGGPRISSYEQYF. As DNA, the CDR3 is TGTGCCACACAATCAGGGGGCCCTAGAATTAGCTCCTACGAGCAGTACTTC.